Listed below are T cell receptor beta chains from one sample, sequenced in a study of beta chain features in type 1 diabetes. TCRdb's table, derived via immunoSEQ multiplex PCR, lists solely in-frame clones and lacks some. The sample includes some 200,000 clones, around 9.9% of them seen just once. Sequences were obtained from central memory CD4+ T cells from blood. These receptors came from a man aged 18 to 30 in good health. CDR3s include the opening cysteine and the closing phenylalanine or tryptophan. D genes are given only for firm matches.

j_call,d_call,v_call,cdr3_aa
TRBJ1-5,NA,TRBV30,CALRGRGGDNQPQHF
TRBJ2-7,NA,TRBV7-9,CASSFDPVLNEQYF
TRBJ2-5,TRBD1,TRBV2,CASSEGGTGGNQETQYF
TRBJ1-2,NA,TRBV7-3,CASSLLRESGYTF
TRBJ2-4,NA,TRBV7-3,CASSLPSSKNIQYF
TRBJ1-2,NA,TRBV30,CAWSVKSITGYGYTF
TRBJ1-2,NA,TRBV29-1,CSVVDSYGYTF
TRBJ1-4,TRBD1,TRBV5-4,CASSKWTGGIEKLFF
TRBJ2-6,TRBD1,TRBV29-1,CSVGDSRGRGANVLTF
TRBJ2-3,TRBD1,TRBV18,CASSPSAGGEDTQYF
TRBJ2-7,NA,TRBV11-2,CASSLDRHPHEQYF
TRBJ2-3,NA,TRBV14,CASSQDVRTTQYF
TRBJ2-1,NA,TRBV7-2,CASSSGGLENEQFF
TRBJ1-4,TRBD1,TRBV30,CARGQGREKLFF
TRBJ2-5,NA,TRBV2,CASSEALRDGTQYF
TRBJ2-5,NA,TRBV6-5,CASTRTSETQYF
TRBJ2-7,NA,TRBV7-9,CASSLGGTGGEQYF
TRBJ1-5,NA,TRBV11-2,CASRHGVNQPQHF
TRBJ2-7,NA,TRBV18,CASSPAQGYEQYF
NA,NA,TRBV18,CASSTGLRSYEQYF
TRBJ2-1,NA,TRBV11-1,CASSFQLGSYNEQFF
TRBJ2-7,NA,TRBV30,CAWSDIGRGNAYEQYF
TRBJ1-4,NA,TRBV30,CAWSVRGGWGEKLFF
TRBJ2-1,TRBD1,TRBV29-1,CSVAGQGHNEQFF
TRBJ1-4,TRBD1,TRBV11-2,CASTFGQGGEKLFF
TRBJ2-3,TRBD2,TRBV27,CATGTSRSRTDTQYF
TRBJ2-5,NA,TRBV6-5,CASLSGPQETQYF
TRBJ2-1,TRBD2,TRBV30,CAWSGVAGGRLNNEQFF
TRBJ1-1,TRBD1,TRBV30,CAWSAGTGITFEAFF
TRBJ2-3,NA,TRBV2,CASSWQISTDTQYF
TRBJ1-2,TRBD1,TRBV27,CASRRGQALNYGYTF
TRBJ2-7,NA,TRBV14,CASSPGASYEQYF
TRBJ2-5,TRBD2,TRBV4-1,CASSQVRSGRAMETQYF
TRBJ1-1,TRBD1,TRBV9,CASSVDRAGTEAFF
TRBJ2-6,TRBD1,TRBV15,CATSRDRASGANVLTF
TRBJ2-7,NA,TRBV6-6,CASSPSTAFYEQYF
TRBJ2-3,TRBD2,TRBV11-1,CASSFPGGLTDTQYF
TRBJ2-1,TRBD2,TRBV9,CASSATSGIFNEQFF
TRBJ1-1,TRBD1,TRBV5-6,CASSRNPGTGKEAFF
TRBJ1-2,TRBD1,TRBV4-3,CASSQGGQANYGYTF
TRBJ1-2,TRBD1,TRBV7-9,CASSRRRDRLEDGYTF
TRBJ2-7,TRBD1,TRBV18,CASSPPGQGVRNEQYF
TRBJ2-1,NA,TRBV5-8,CASSLVRDEQFF
TRBJ2-3,TRBD2,TRBV29-1,CSVVGRGETDTQYF
TRBJ2-3,NA,TRBV6-6,CATREVGHTDTQYF
TRBJ2-3,TRBD2,TRBV11-2,CASNPTSGTDTQYF
TRBJ2-2,NA,TRBV30,CAWRPGRRLPDTGELFF
TRBJ1-4,NA,TRBV30,CAWSAFGEGGEKLFF
TRBJ2-4,TRBD1,TRBV4-1,CASSQVGQGAKNIQYF
TRBJ1-1,NA,TRBV2,CASSVGLTEAFF
TRBJ2-7,NA,TRBV6-6,CASRLGVNSQSYEQYF
TRBJ2-1,NA,TRBV6-4,CASSATRPGATPYNEQFF
TRBJ2-5,NA,TRBV5-4,CASSIQTGRGETQYF
TRBJ2-5,NA,TRBV9,CASSVLGETQYF
TRBJ2-1,TRBD2,TRBV18,CASSRTLADYNEQFF
TRBJ1-3,NA,TRBV14,CASSRRLGSQASGNTIYF
TRBJ2-7,TRBD1,TRBV7-2,CASSIRQGSYEQYF
TRBJ1-2,NA,TRBV29-1,CSVELGSSGYTF
TRBJ2-1,NA,TRBV7-2,CASSPMRYNEQFF
TRBJ2-1,TRBD2,TRBV7-9,CASSPSSGRVYNEQFF